Below are 21 T cell receptor beta chains sequenced from a single sample in a study of T cell responses to AZD1222 COVID-19 vaccine. Sequenced by immunoSEQ multiplex PCR; TCRdb stores in-frame clones only, minus some. Seen here are 110,000 or so clones, approximately 85% observed once, and the top ten hold less than 10%. The sample in question was peripheral blood, obtained on day 0 of AZD1222 vaccination. The source of these receptors is an adult in good health.

This clone was observed a single time. The genes are TRBV30 and TRBJ2-7; D perhaps matches TRBD1 (6 bases). The germline V gene has CDR1 GTSNPN and CDR2 SVGIG (reference sequence). The CDR3 length is 14 residues. The V end was cut by 2 bases, the J end by 6 bases, with 17 bases between. DNA of the CDR3: TGTGCCTGGAGTACATCTCCAGGGGTTAGCGAGCAGTACTTC. Amino acids: CAWSTSPGVSEQYF.

This clone was recorded only once. The rearrangement links TRBV18 to TRBJ2-1; 9 bases are shared with TRBD2. Looked up from germline, CDR1 is KGHSH and CDR2 is LQKENI. J gave up 9 bases and V 0 bases, and 6 bases lay outside the gene matches. The CDR3 is made up of 15 amino acids. CDR3 sequence: CASSPPGGRAGEQFF. DNA of the CDR3: TGTGCCAGCTCACCACCGGGCGGGAGGGCCGGTGAGCAGTTCTTC.

CDR3 DNA sequence: TGTGCCTGGAGTCTCGCAGGTAGCTCTGGAAACACCATATATTTT. Protein product: CAWSLAGSSGNTIYF. The chain combines TRBV30 with TRBJ1-3, with D unresolved. CDR1 GTSNPN and CDR2 SVGIG come from the germline V gene (reference sequence). The V end lost 2 bases, the J end lost 0 bases, and 11 bases lay between the germline ends. The length of the CDR3 is 15 residues.

This chain connects TRBV7-9 to TRBJ2-5, with 7 bases fitting TRBD2. Per germline, CDR1 SEHNR and CDR2 FQNEAQ (reference sequence). The CDR3 extends over 16 amino acids. V lost 5 bases to trimming and J lost 7 bases; unmatched junction nucleotides: 16. The CDR3 loop is CASSPQGAGAGWTQYF. In DNA form, the CDR3 reads TGTGCCAGCAGCCCCCAGGGTGCGGGAGCAGGATGGACCCAGTACTTC.

The chain is built from TRBV6-2 or TRBV6-3 and TRBJ2-7; 12 nucleotides match TRBD2. This CDR3 comprises 15 residues. Germline values: CDR1 MNHEY, CDR2 SVGEGT. Unmatched junction bases numbered 5, after V lost 3 bases and J lost 5 bases. CDR3 coding DNA: TGTGCCAGCAGTTATAAACTAGCGGGAGGACACGAGCAGTACTTC. It encodes CASSYKLAGGHEQYF.

This chain uses TRBV5-6 with TRBJ1-5, with D uncertain. The germline V gene encodes CDR1 SGHDT and CDR2 YYEEEE. This CDR3 spans 13 amino acids. Between the trimmed V and J ends, which lost 2 bases and 4 bases, there was a span of 7 bases. The CDR3 DNA follows: TGTGCCAGCAGCTTCAGGCCAAATCAGCCCCAGCATTTT. It specifies CASSFRPNQPQHF.

This chain links TRBV7-2 with TRBJ2-3; D unresolved. Trimming took 4 bases from V and 1 from J, leaving 12 bases between them. Looked up from germline, CDR1 is SGHTA and CDR2 is FQGNSA. The CDR3 covers 15 residues. CDR3 amino acids: CASSSSKVGTDTQYF. In DNA, the CDR3 is TGTGCCAGCAGCTCCTCTAAAGTCGGCACAGATACGCAGTATTTT.

The chain recombines TRBV4-2 with TRBJ2-1; D is possibly TRBD2 (6 bases). Trimming removed 0 bases from V and 12 bases from J, with 15 bases in between. This CDR3 comprises 14 residues. Germline V gives CDR1 LGHNA, CDR2 YNFKEQ. The CDR3 sequence is CASSQDRYGGSQFF. The CDR3 DNA is TGTGCCAGCAGCCAAGATAGGTACGGAGGGTCGCAGTTCTTC.

The chain is built from TRBV6-1 and TRBJ2-7; the D is unclear. The ends were cut back, 0 bases at V and 4 bases at J, with 4 bases in the middle. Germline V gene data show CDR1 as MNHNS and CDR2 as SASEGT. CDR3 size: 12 residues. CDR3 coding DNA: TGTGCCAGCAGTGAAGCAAGTTACGAGCAGTACTTC. It translates to CASSEASYEQYF.

Only one count was recorded for this clone. This chain links TRBV28 with TRBJ2-2; 8 bases match TRBD2. Looked up from germline, CDR1 is MDHEN and CDR2 is SYDVKM. The junction had 2 bases not matched to a gene; V was cut back by 4 bases and J by 4 bases. The CDR3 loop spans 14 amino acids. CDR3 sequence (DNA): TGTGCCAGCAGTTCCCTAGCGGGCACCGGGGAGCTGTTTTTT. It encodes CASSSLAGTGELFF.

This clone was detected only once. J is TRBJ2-7 and V is TRBV19; the match to TRBD1 covers 9 bases. The J segment lost 5 bases and the V segment lost 5 bases, leaving 7 bases of the junction unmatched. Germline-derived CDR1 and CDR2 are LNHDA and SQIVND (reference sequence). This CDR3 has 14 amino acids. The DNA for the CDR3 is TGTGCCAGTAGTCCCGGGACAGGGCTCCACGAGCAGTACTTC. This sequence encodes CASSPGTGLHEQYF.

V gene TRBV24-1 combines with J gene TRBJ2-2, with 8 bases aligning to TRBD1. The CDR3 loop spans 17 amino acids. The germline V gene encodes CDR1 KGHDR and CDR2 SFDVKD. V dropped 3 bases and J dropped 7; count of bases not matched to a gene: 12. CDR3 amino acids: CATSDIPRRGRDGELFF. CDR3 DNA: TGTGCCACCAGTGATATCCCTCGCAGGGGGCGCGACGGGGAGCTGTTTTTT.

This clone was counted between two and nine times. The J gene is TRBJ2-1, the V gene TRBV28; perhaps TRBD2 as D (7 bases). This CDR3 contains 14 residues. The ends were cut back, 7 bases at V and 8 bases at J, with 18 bases in the middle. The germline V gene encodes CDR1 MDHEN and CDR2 SYDVKM. The CDR3 protein is CASNAEGGVYEQFF. DNA for the CDR3: TGTGCCAGCAACGCGGAAGGGGGGGTCTATGAGCAGTTCTTC. The variable domain in full, with the rest retrieved from reference TRBV28 and TRBJ2-1, is DVKVTQSSRYLVKRTGEKVFLECVQDMDHENMFWYRQDPGLGLRLIYFSYDVKMKEKGDIPEGYSVSREKKERFSLILESASTNQTSMYLCASNAEGGVYEQFFGPGTRLTVL.

This chain connects TRBV29-1 to TRBJ1-1; D gene ambiguous. CDR3 length: 12 amino acids. CDR1 and CDR2 (germline): SQVTM, ANQGSEA. Trimming shortened V by 4 bases and J by 3 bases, and 9 bases separated the two germline ends. CDR3 amino acids: CSVVSMYTEAFF. The CDR3 DNA is TGCAGCGTTGTTTCGATGTACACTGAAGCTTTCTTT.

The chain links TRBV4-2 to TRBJ2-7; D is ambiguous. CDR1 and CDR2 (germline): LGHNA, YNFKEQ. The CDR3 length is 14 residues. Trimming removed 1 base at V and 2 bases at J, with 9 bases between. The chain's CDR3 is CASSQGQDAYEQYF. The CDR3 nucleotides are TGTGCCAGCAGCCAAGGGCAGGACGCCTACGAGCAGTACTTC.

The chain is built from TRBV6-5 and TRBJ2-1, with 8 bases that match TRBD2. The CDR3 runs to 14 residues. Per the germline V gene, CDR1 is MNHEY and CDR2 is SVGAGI. V dropped 7 bases and J dropped 12; count of bases not matched to a gene: 14. The CDR3 is CASTAPGGRTGQFF. As DNA, the CDR3 is TGTGCCAGCACCGCCCCGGGAGGGCGAACGGGGCAGTTCTTC.

The chain employs TRBV3-1 (or the pseudogene TRBV3-2) and TRBJ1-1; D gene uncertain. Germline V gene lookup returns CDR1 LGHDT and CDR2 YNNKEL (reference sequence). The CDR3 runs 13 residues. Trimming stripped 8 bases from V and 4 bases from J, with 14 bases between. CDR3 sequence: CASSIAPGTEAFF. DNA for the CDR3: TGTGCCAGCTCCATTGCCCCTGGCACTGAAGCTTTCTTT.

V and J are TRBV7-9 and TRBJ1-4; 7 bases fit TRBD1. This CDR3 is built from 14 residues. The V gene end was trimmed by 5 bases and the J gene end by 7 bases; junction bases not matched to a gene: 7. CDR1 is SEHNR and CDR2 is FQNEAQ in the germline V gene (reference sequence). In DNA form, the CDR3 reads TGTGCCAGCAGCCGGAGGGGGCAGGGTGAAAAACTGTTTTTT. Protein product: CASSRRGQGEKLFF.

The chain couples TRBV5-4 to TRBJ2-1; 12 bases are shared with TRBD2. Germline V gene lookup returns CDR1 SGHNT and CDR2 YYREEE (reference sequence). The V segment lost 4 bases and the J segment 5 bases; nucleotides outside the gene matches: 4. The CDR3 runs to 15 residues. The chain's CDR3 is CASSRGLAGNNEQFF. CDR3 coding DNA: TGTGCCAGCAGCCGCGGACTAGCGGGGAACAATGAGCAGTTCTTC.

V usage is TRBV24-1 and J usage is TRBJ1-2; 7 nucleotides line up with TRBD1. The CDR3 contains 14 residues. V shed 3 bases, J shed 7 bases, and the junction held 7 bases outside the gene matches. Germline lookup yields CDR1 KGHDR and CDR2 SFDVKD. The DNA of the CDR3 is TGTGCCACCAGTGATCGACAGGGAAGGACTGGCTACACCTTC. Its translation: CATSDRQGRTGYTF.

The chain couples TRBV7-2 to TRBJ1-5; D is perhaps TRBD1 (6 bases). This CDR3 spans 19 amino acids. Germline V CDR1 and CDR2: SGHTA, FQGNSA. Trimming took 2 bases from V and 4 from J, leaving 24 bases between them. CDR3 protein: CASSLSPYRVSSHNQPQHF. The CDR3 DNA reads TGTGCCAGCAGCTTATCCCCGTACAGGGTCTCTAGTCATAATCAGCCCCAGCATTTT.